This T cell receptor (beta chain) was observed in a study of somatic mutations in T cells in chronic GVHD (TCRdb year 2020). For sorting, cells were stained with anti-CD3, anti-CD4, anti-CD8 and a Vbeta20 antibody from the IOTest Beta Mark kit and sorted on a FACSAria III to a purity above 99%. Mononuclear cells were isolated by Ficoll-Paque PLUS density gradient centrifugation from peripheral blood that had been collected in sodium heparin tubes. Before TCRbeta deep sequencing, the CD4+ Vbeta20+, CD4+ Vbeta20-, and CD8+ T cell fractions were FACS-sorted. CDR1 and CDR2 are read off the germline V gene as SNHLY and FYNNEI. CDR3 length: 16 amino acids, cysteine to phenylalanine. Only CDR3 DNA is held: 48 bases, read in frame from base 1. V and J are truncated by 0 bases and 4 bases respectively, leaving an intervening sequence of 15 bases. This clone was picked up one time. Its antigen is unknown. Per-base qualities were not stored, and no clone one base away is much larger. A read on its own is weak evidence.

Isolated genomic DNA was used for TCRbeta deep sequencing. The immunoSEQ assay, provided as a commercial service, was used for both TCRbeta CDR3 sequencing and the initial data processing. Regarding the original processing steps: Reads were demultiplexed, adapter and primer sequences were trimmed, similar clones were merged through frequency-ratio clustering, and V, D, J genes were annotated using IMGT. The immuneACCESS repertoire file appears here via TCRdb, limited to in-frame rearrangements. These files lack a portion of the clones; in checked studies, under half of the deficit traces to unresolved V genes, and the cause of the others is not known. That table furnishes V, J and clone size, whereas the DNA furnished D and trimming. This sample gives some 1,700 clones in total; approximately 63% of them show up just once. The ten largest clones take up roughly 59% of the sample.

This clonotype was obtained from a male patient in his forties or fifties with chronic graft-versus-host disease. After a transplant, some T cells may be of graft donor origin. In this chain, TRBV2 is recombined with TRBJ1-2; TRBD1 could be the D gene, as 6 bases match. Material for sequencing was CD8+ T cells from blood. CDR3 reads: CASSEARRGGGYGYTF. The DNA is TGTGCCAGCAGTGAAGCCCGGAGAGGGGGGGGCTATGGCTACACCTTC.